This T cell receptor beta chain was profiled in a study of technical replicates of blood from a few donors. V shed 1 base and J 1 base; nucleotides not matched to a gene: 4. Germline CDR1 is LNHDA and CDR2 is SQIVND (reference sequence). This CDR3 is built from 16 residues. Measured with immunoSEQ multiplex PCR; TCRdb has only the in-frame clones, and not every one. The sample carries approximately 81,000 clones, approximately 94% recorded once. This TCR derives from a human donor in good health. The material sequenced was T cells isolated from PBMCs. The V gene is TRBV19, the J gene TRBJ1-5; 7 nucleotides match TRBD1. CDR3 nucleotides: TGTGCCAGTAGTATAGGAAGCAGGGGGAGCAATCAGCCCCAGCATTTT. As protein: CASSIGSRGSNQPQHF. The full variable domain, completed using reference TRBV19 and TRBJ1-5, is DGGITQSPKYLFRKEGQNVTLSCEQNLNHDAMYWYRQDPGQGLRLIYYSQIVNDFQKGDIAEGYSVSREKKESFPLTVTSAQKNPTAFYLCASSIGSRGSNQPQHFGDGTRLSIL.